Shown below are 9 T cell receptor beta chains from a single sample sequenced in a study of blood T cells in healthy people across ages. Primers used in a second PCR of about 6 to 12 cycles were a sample-barcoded 5' primer and a J-beta primer mix. TCRdb independently ran MiXCR on the 5' RACE reads; one entry per CDR3 protein. The sample holds 550,000 to 700,000 distinct CDR3 sequences, 25% to 30% seen once. Sequenced: blood. The receptor source for this set is an older woman in good health.

The chain joins TRBV18 to TRBJ1-1; no reliable D call. With 2 bases removed from V and 4 bases from J, the gap between germline ends came to 8 bases. The CDR3 is 13 amino acids. Germline loops: CDR1 KGHSH, CDR2 LQKENI. The chain's CDR3 is CASSPSIVTEAFF. The CDR3 DNA sequence: TGTGCCAGCTCACCAAGTATCGTCACTGAAGCTTTCTTT.

This clonotype was detected only a few times. The chain joins TRBV20-1 to TRBJ2-7; the D gene is possibly TRBD2 (6 bases). The end of the DNA fits TRBJ2-1 better, so the J call may be wrong. Per the germline V gene, CDR1 is DFQATT and CDR2 is SNEGSKA (reference sequence). This CDR3 region has 12 residues. The CDR3 coding sequence is TGCAGTGTTCGGAGGGGCCGGGATGAGCAGTTCTTC. Protein product: CSVRRGRDEQFF.

With regard to this clonotype: Being one base from a much bigger clone, this may be a read error. V usage is TRBV5-1 and J usage is TRBJ1-5; a weak D match, TRBD1 (6 bases). This CDR3 region has 15 residues. In germline, CDR1 is SGHRS, CDR2 YFSETQ. The CDR3 DNA follows: TGCGCCAGCAGCTTGCAAGGGGGGGACAATCAGCACCAGCATTTT. It encodes CASSLQGGDNQHQHF.

This rearrangement joins TRBV18 to TRBJ2-3, with a weak D call TRBD2 (5 bases). The germline V and J ends were trimmed by 4 bases and 1 base, with 12 bases remaining between them. The CDR3 consists of 15 residues. The V gene's germline CDR1 is KGHSH and CDR2 LQKENI. CDR3 protein: CASSRGMEGTDTQYF. The CDR3 DNA is TGTGCCAGCTCACGAGGGATGGAAGGCACAGATACGCAGTATTTT.

This rearrangement joins TRBV12-3 or TRBV12-4 to TRBJ2-1; D not resolved. V was pared by 3 bases and J by 0 bases, with 12 bases between. The CDR3 has 16 amino acids. CDR3 in amino acids: CASSLRALGSYNEQFF. The CDR3 DNA is TGTGCCAGCAGTTTGAGAGCCCTCGGCTCCTACAATGAGCAGTTCTTC.

This clonotype was observed at least ten times. The chain links TRBV20-1 to TRBJ2-5, with D possibly being TRBD2 (6 bases). This CDR3 is built from 12 residues. Trimming left V 3 bases short and J 5 bases short, with 10 bases between. Germline loops: CDR1 DFQATT, CDR2 SNEGSKA (reference sequence). The CDR3: CSASRGGETQYF. CDR3 in DNA: TGCAGTGCTAGTCGGGGAGGTGAGACCCAGTACTTC.

The genes are TRBV3-1 and TRBJ1-1, with 7 bases aligning to TRBD1. The germline gives CDR1 LGHDT, CDR2 YNNKEL (reference sequence). This CDR3 has 14 amino acids. V lost 3 bases to trimming and J lost 6 bases; unmatched junction nucleotides: 7. As DNA, the CDR3 is TGTGCCAGCAGCCACGACAGGGATGGCGCTGAAGCTTTCTTT. It yields the protein CASSHDRDGAEAFF.

This chain joins TRBV5-1 and TRBJ1-1; D remains ambiguous. Germline CDR1 and CDR2: SGHRS and YFSETQ. The ends were cut back, 7 bases at V and 0 bases at J, with 10 bases in the middle. This CDR3 has 13 amino acids. In nucleotides, the CDR3 is TGCGCCAGCGGGGTAAGGATGAACACTGAAGCTTTCTTT. This gives the protein CASGVRMNTEAFF.

The chain combines TRBV5-1 with TRBJ2-7; TRBD2 agrees at 14 bases. The trim removed 4 bases at V and 5 bases at J, leaving 5 bases unmatched. Germline V gene lookup returns CDR1 SGHRS and CDR2 YFSETQ. The CDR3 spans 15 residues. In nucleotides, the CDR3 is TGCGCCAGCAGCATGGGACTAGCGGGGGACCACGAGCAGTACTTC. Protein product: CASSMGLAGDHEQYF.